This T cell receptor (beta chain) was observed in a study of blood T cell repertoires in COVID-19 (dated by TCRdb to 2019 to 2021). Concerning the study at large: Collaborator samples came from the United States, Italy and Spain and covered acute and convalescent phases of COVID-19. The prospective study material was composed of cDNA or gDNA derived from T cells, B-cell-depleted T cells, or PBMCs. The dataset comprised deeply sampled blood TCRbeta repertoires from subjects exposed to, actively infected with, or recovered from COVID-19. The repertoires were made available in a free public database intended to serve as a resource for research on the immune response to SARS-CoV-2. Samples were obtained from the ongoing ImmuneRACE study (first 160 participants) and from 950 to 1,500 subjects provided by 6 global collaborators. Nearly every sample came with metadata listing a de-identified subject ID, COVID-19 status, age in years and sex. Where HLA class I and class II types were available, the types were taken from metadata supplied by the sample provider, not from assay-based typing. General conclusions and limits of the study: Clinical and demographic metadata were provided uncurated, with the amount varying by source and participant.

The immunoSEQ Assay, a bias-controlled multiplex PCR, was used to amplify TCRbeta CDR3 regions from genomic DNA. Regarding the original processing steps: The number of nucleated cells in each sample was estimated from the amplification of reference gene primers within the assay. To quantify the absolute abundance of each unique TCRbeta CDR3 rearrangement, sequence reads were collapsed and filtered. Productive Simpson clonality was computed per sample as the square root of Simpson's diversity index over productive rearrangements. As stored in TCRdb, this immuneACCESS dataset retains in-frame rearrangements with V and J assigned. A fraction of the clones does not appear; measured against another copy, unresolved V genes explain less than half of the discrepancy, and the remainder lacks a known reason. That table furnishes V, J and clone size, whereas the DNA furnished D and trimming. A total of some 150,000 clones appear in this sample, around 84% of them only once. Jointly, the top ten make up about 5% of the sample.

As for this clone: What this receptor recognizes is not known. No much larger clone exists at a distance of one base, and base qualities are not known.

Whole blood was collected in K2EDTA tubes by collaborating institutions according to the institutions' own protocols. For TCRbeta analysis, collaborator samples were shipped as frozen whole blood, as isolated PBMCs, or as DNA extracted from either sample type. The source is a human donor in a cohort sampled during active COVID-19. Sample: peripheral blood.

The CDR3 corresponds to CASSPTGEDYGYTF. The DNA is TGTGCCAGCAGCCCGACAGGGGAGGACTATGGCTACACCTTC. This chain joins TRBV2 to TRBJ1-2; 8 central bases correspond to TRBD1. CDR1 is given as SNHLY and CDR2 as FYNNEI, both from the germline V gene. CDR3 length: 14 amino acids, cysteine to phenylalanine. CDR3 DNA is the only sequence kept; it has 42 bases, read in frame from the first base. V trim: 6 bases; J trim: 3 bases; unmatched bases: 6.